These 21 T cell receptor beta chains share one sample of origin, sequenced in a study of T-cell reconstitution after alpha-beta-depleted transplantation in children. Library preparation (for TCRbeta) was performed with unique molecular identifiers. TCRdb fed the PCR reads into MiXCR, producing one record per CDR3 protein. The sample comprises some 500,000 distinct CDR3 sequences, less than 35% of which are singletons, and approximately 2.3% rests with the top ten. Sequences were derived from PBMCs from the stem cell graft donor, sampled from the stem cell graft. These receptors were taken from a human donor who donated a stem cell graft to a child with aplastic anemia.

The chain uses TRBV27 and TRBJ1-1, with 7 bases that match TRBD1. Germline V gives CDR1 MNHEY, CDR2 SMNVEV (reference sequence). V trimming: 0 bases; J trimming: 5 bases; junction bases outside the gene matches: 3. The CDR3 is made up of 14 amino acids. The CDR3 reads CASSLSTGSTEAFF. DNA of the CDR3: TGTGCCAGCAGTTTATCGACAGGGTCGACTGAAGCTTTCTTT.

V is TRBV12-3 or TRBV12-4 and J is TRBJ2-3; D uncertain. The CDR3 covers 12 residues. V lost 7 bases to trimming and J lost 4 bases, with 9 bases between them. CDR3 coding DNA: TGTGCCAGCACCGCCCTAGCAGATACGCAGTATTTT. Protein sequence: CASTALADTQYF.

This clonotype showed up just a few times. V and J are TRBV14 and TRBJ2-1; a possible D gene is TRBD1 (6 bases). Trimming shortened V by 3 bases and J by 5 bases, and 14 bases separated the two germline ends. Germline CDR1 reads SGHDN; CDR2 reads FVKESK. The CDR3 totals 15 residues. CDR3 sequence (DNA): TGTGCCAGCAGCCATTCACAGGGCCCAAACAATGAGCAGTTCTTC. This translates into CASSHSQGPNNEQFF.

This clonotype was seen a few times. The chain links TRBV4-3 to TRBJ2-1; D tentatively fits TRBD1 or TRBD2 (5 bases each). CDR3 length equals 17 residues. Trimming took 3 bases from V and 0 from J, leaving 15 bases between them. In germline, CDR1 is LGHNA, CDR2 YSLEER. CDR3 sequence (DNA): TGCGCCAGCAGCCAGGAGCCGATGGGGGTCTCCTACAATGAGCAGTTCTTC. Its translation is CASSQEPMGVSYNEQFF.

This clonotype was observed a few times. The J gene is TRBJ2-3, the V gene TRBV5-1, with a weak D call TRBD1 (6 bases). Germline CDR1 is SGHRS and CDR2 is YFSETQ. CDR3 length equals 14 residues. Trimming left V 2 bases short and J 4 bases short, with 11 bases between. The CDR3 spells CASSLGQSADTQYF. CDR3 nucleotide sequence: TGCGCCAGCAGCTTAGGACAGAGCGCAGATACGCAGTATTTT.

The CDR3: CASSLRQGPNNEQFF. CDR3 DNA sequence: TGTGCCAGCTCGCTTCGACAGGGTCCTAACAATGAGCAGTTCTTC. This sequence joins TRBV18 and TRBJ2-1; TRBD1 matches 7 bases. The CDR3 has 15 residues. Trimming cost V 6 bases and J 5 bases; bases outside gene matches: 10. The germline V gene encodes CDR1 KGHSH and CDR2 LQKENI.

This chain connects TRBV12-3 or TRBV12-4 to TRBJ1-1; D is perhaps TRBD1 (5 bases). The V and J ends lost 3 bases and 0 bases respectively, with 14 bases between them. The CDR3 extends over 16 amino acids. In nucleotides, the CDR3 is TGTGCCAGCAGTTTGTCAGTTGGGGGTATGAACACTGAAGCTTTCTTT. This translates into CASSLSVGGMNTEAFF.

The chain recombines TRBV4-3 with TRBJ2-4; D is uncertain. CDR3 length equals 15 residues. V lost 2 bases to trimming and J lost 3 bases, with 11 bases between them. The germline CDR1 and CDR2 sequences are LGHNA and YSLEER. CDR3 coding DNA: TGCGCCAGCAGCCAAACCGCAAGGGACAAAAACATTCAGTACTTC. Protein sequence: CASSQTARDKNIQYF.

This clonotype was picked up a small number of times. The rearrangement uses TRBV5-6 and TRBJ2-1; D remains ambiguous. This CDR3 has 14 residues. Germline lookup yields CDR1 SGHDT and CDR2 YYEEEE. V lost 2 bases and J lost 6, with 12 bases in between. CDR3 sequence reads: CASSFLESLNEQFF. The CDR3 DNA follows: TGTGCCAGCAGCTTTTTAGAAAGTCTCAATGAGCAGTTCTTC.

The chain uses TRBV7-9 and TRBJ2-2, with D perhaps matching TRBD1 or TRBD2 (6 bases each). CDR3 size: 16 residues. The ends were cut back, 6 bases at V and 1 base at J, with 15 bases in the middle. Germline V CDR1 and CDR2: SEHNR, FQNEAQ (reference sequence). The CDR3 protein is CASSGRGAKNTGELFF. The DNA for the CDR3 is TGTGCCAGCAGTGGAAGGGGGGCAAAGAACACCGGGGAGCTGTTTTTT.

This clonotype was recorded a few times. The rearrangement uses TRBV20-1 and TRBJ2-2, with D perhaps assigned TRBD1 or TRBD2 (7 bases each). The CDR3 is 13 amino acids. Germline V gene lookup returns CDR1 DFQATT and CDR2 SNEGSKA (reference sequence). V lost 2 bases, J lost 6 bases, and 10 bases lay in between. The CDR3 spells CSARPGGAGELFF. In nucleotides, the CDR3 is TGCAGTGCTAGACCAGGGGGGGCCGGGGAGCTGTTTTTT.

The J gene is TRBJ2-4, the V gene TRBV7-2, with 13 bases lining up with TRBD2. Germline values: CDR1 SGHTA, CDR2 FQGNSA. The length of the CDR3 is 16 residues. The V gene end was trimmed by 5 bases and the J gene end by 4 bases; junction bases not matched to a gene: 5. CDR3 residues: CASSTGTSGEKNIQYF. CDR3 DNA: TGTGCCAGCAGCACCGGGACTAGCGGGGAGAAAAACATTCAGTACTTC.

This clonotype has just a few counts. The V and J genes are TRBV10-3 and TRBJ2-5, with D possibly TRBD2 on 7 matching bases. Trimming pared 9 bases from V and 4 bases from J, leaving 18 bases between. Germline V CDR1 and CDR2: ENHRY, SYGVKD. The CDR3 covers 14 residues. CDR3 nucleotides: TGTGCCATTCGTAGCGGGCGGGGGCCAGAGACCCAGTACTTC. Translated: CAIRSGRGPETQYF.

The chain links TRBV4-3 to TRBJ2-3, with 10 bases identical to TRBD2. The CDR3 has 17 residues. Germline V gives CDR1 LGHNA, CDR2 YSLEER. V trimming: 0 bases; J trimming: 0 bases; junction bases outside the gene matches: 3. The CDR3: CASSQEPLAGSTDTQYF. Here the CDR3 DNA reads TGCGCCAGCAGCCAAGAACCACTAGCGGGAAGCACAGATACGCAGTATTTT.

In its sample, this clonotype was seen a few times. The chain carries TRBV5-6 and TRBJ2-5, with D maybe TRBD1 (5 bases). From germline, CDR1 is SGHDT and CDR2 YYEEEE. There are 15 residues in the CDR3. Trimming removed 0 bases at V and 4 bases at J, with 13 bases between. The CDR3 DNA follows: TGTGCCAGCAGCTTGGCCGTGGCAGGGCGAGAGACCCAGTACTTC. It encodes CASSLAVAGRETQYF.

This clonotype was detected only a few times. V and J are TRBV20-1 and TRBJ1-2, with 9 bases fitting TRBD1. CDR3 size: 16 residues. With 0 bases clipped from V and 6 bases from J, the junction kept 11 bases outside the gene matches. Germline V gives CDR1 DFQATT, CDR2 SNEGSKA (reference sequence). CDR3 in amino acids: CSAREVSGTGYNGYTF. The CDR3 DNA reads TGCAGTGCTAGAGAAGTATCCGGGACAGGGTATAATGGCTACACCTTC.

This clonotype appeared a single time. The V and J genes are TRBV30 and TRBJ2-1; 13 nucleotides align to TRBD2. Germline CDR1 GTSNPN, CDR2 SVGIG (reference sequence). With V trimmed by 0 bases and J by 10 bases, 6 bases remained unmatched. This CDR3 is built from 15 residues. The CDR3 is CAWSVWTSGSGEQFF. The CDR3 DNA follows: TGTGCCTGGAGTGTATGGACTAGCGGGAGTGGGGAGCAGTTCTTC.

This clonotype was counted between two and nine times. The V gene is TRBV20-1, the J gene TRBJ2-3, with D hard to call. CDR1 DFQATT and CDR2 SNEGSKA come from the germline V gene (reference sequence). V shed 6 bases and J shed 6 bases, with 13 bases lying between them. The CDR3 covers 12 residues. The CDR3 protein is CSAIKLGDTQYF. In DNA form, the CDR3 reads TGCAGTGCCATCAAGTTAGGTGATACGCAGTATTTT.

V usage is TRBV7-9 and J usage is TRBJ2-7; 7 positions match TRBD1. CDR3 length: 13 residues. V shed 3 bases and J 4 bases; nucleotides not matched to a gene: 3. The germline V gene has CDR1 SEHNR and CDR2 FQNEAQ (reference sequence). Here the CDR3 DNA reads TGTGCCAGCAGCTTGGGACAGCAATACGAGCAGTACTTC. Translation gives CASSLGQQYEQYF.

The chain joins TRBV4-2 to TRBJ2-3; 9 bases match TRBD1. Germline values: CDR1 LGHNA, CDR2 YNFKEQ. CDR3 length: 18 residues. Unmatched junction bases numbered 13, after V lost 3 bases and J lost 3 bases. The CDR3 DNA sequence: TGTGCCAGCAGCCACCACCTGGCCGGGACAGGGTTAACAGATACGCAGTATTTT. Residues: CASSHHLAGTGLTDTQYF.

In this sample, this clonotype turned up a few times. The chain is built from TRBV9 and TRBJ2-2; D not resolved. V was trimmed by 1 base and J by 5 bases, leaving 9 bases between them. Germline V gene sequence: CDR1 SGDLS, CDR2 YYNGEE. CDR3 size: 14 residues. CDR3 amino acids: CASSVSLSTGELFF. Here the CDR3 DNA reads TGTGCCAGCAGCGTAAGTTTATCAACCGGGGAGCTGTTTTTT.